The sequence of this T cell receptor (beta chain) was determined in a study of identifying expanded T cells in peripheral blood (dated by TCRdb to between 2017 and 2020). Context from the whole study: Four technical replicates, made by sequencing separate aliquots from the same pool of genomic DNA, were compared pairwise.

What the authors observed across the whole study: Across all healthy-donor time intervals, the beta-binomial model significantly lowered both the number of clones called differentially abundant and the false-positive rate. The authors expected that biological variance in healthy repertoires might rise further over much longer intervals, such as months to years. Across all healthy donors, variance in clone template counts between approximately two-week samples was found to increase significantly with total template count. Between technical replicates the binomial model flagged 0.9 to 1.5 differentially abundant clones, whereas over about 2 weeks the binomial model flagged about 16.4 and over approximately 4 weeks 19 to 20.

No immune events such as infections were documented for the healthy donors during the collection period. Healthy-donor blood repertoires served as a training cohort to calibrate time-dependent variance in a beta-binomial model of T-cell clone differential abundance. The training cohort was composed of roughly ten healthy donors, 3 female and 7 male. On average the donors were around 41 years old, and their ages spanned roughly 25 to 70 years. Whole blood was collected from each healthy donor at three time points spaced 2 to 3 weeks apart and obtained from a commercial supplier. For immunosequencing, genomic DNA was extracted from whole blood that had not been sorted. Turning to this clone: There is no known antigen for this receptor. No much larger clone exists at a distance of one base, and base qualities are not known.

The immunoSEQ Assay, which uses bias-controlled multiplex PCR amplification of genomic DNA, was used to profile TCRbeta CDR3 regions. As for the original processing: To quantify the absolute abundance of each unique TCRbeta CDR3 region, the sequences were collapsed and filtered. Differential abundance was tested with two models: a binomial (Fisher-equivalent) model and a beta-binomial model that adds time-dependent variance fitted from healthy donors. Any clone with fewer than 5 combined templates was excluded, and a clone was called differentially abundant if its Benjamini-Hochberg FDR was below 0.01. Beta-binomial variance was modeled as a function of total template count across the two samples using the form v = (b*log(k)+a)^2. TCRdb re-hosts the immuneACCESS table, in-frame sequences only. Its copies lack some clones; in the studies checked, an unresolved V gene accounts for under half of them, and the cause for the rest is not known. That table gives V, J and clone size, and the DNA gave D and trimming. This sample has approximately 140,000 clones in its table, and 86% of those were observed once. Of the sample, roughly 8% falls within the top ten clones.

The junction shows trimming of 1 base on V and 2 bases on J, plus 13 bases between the germline ends. Taken from cysteine to phenylalanine, the CDR3 has 16 residues. The read is trimmed to its CDR3 DNA, 48 bases read in frame from base 1. According to the germline V gene, CDR1 reads SGHTA and CDR2 reads FQGTGA. Sequenced material: blood. The receptor comes from a person aged 18-70 years in good health. This chain joins TRBV7-3 to TRBJ2-3; TRBD1 could be the D gene, as 6 bases match. CDR3 protein: CASSLKMAGATDTQYF. Here is the DNA: TGTGCCAGCAGCTTAAAGATGGCAGGGGCCACAGATACGCAGTATTTT.